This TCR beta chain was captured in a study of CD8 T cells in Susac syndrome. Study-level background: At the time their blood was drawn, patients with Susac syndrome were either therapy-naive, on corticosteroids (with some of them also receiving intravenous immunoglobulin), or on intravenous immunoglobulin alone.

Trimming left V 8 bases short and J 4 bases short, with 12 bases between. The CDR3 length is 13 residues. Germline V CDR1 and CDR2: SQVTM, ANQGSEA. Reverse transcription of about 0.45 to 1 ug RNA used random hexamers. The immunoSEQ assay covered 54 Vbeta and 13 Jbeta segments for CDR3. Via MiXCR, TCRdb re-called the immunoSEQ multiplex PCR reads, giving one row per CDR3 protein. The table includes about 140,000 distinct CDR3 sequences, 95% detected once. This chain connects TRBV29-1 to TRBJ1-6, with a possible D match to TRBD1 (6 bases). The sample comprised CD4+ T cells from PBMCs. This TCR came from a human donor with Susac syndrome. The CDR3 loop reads CSCRTDYNSPLHF. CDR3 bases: TGCAGCTGTAGGACAGATTATAATTCACCCCTCCACTTT.